Each of the 27 T cell receptor beta chains below was sequenced from the same sample in a study of radiation and T cells in renal cell carcinoma. Time point defined: baseline pretreatment blood. Documented treatment: 15 Gy SBRT to primary tumor, nephrectomy 4 weeks later. Clones were read by immunoSEQ multiplex PCR, and TCRdb kept only the in-frame ones, dropping some. The sample shows around 160,000 clones, 88% of them seen only once. Sample: blood, taken from a patient whose treatment included radiotherapy and nephrectomy. These receptor sequences come from a woman in her 70s with renal cell carcinoma.

The V call is TRBV9, the J call TRBJ1-4, with D tentatively TRBD1 (6 bases). This CDR3 comprises 15 residues. V gave up 3 bases and J gave up 5 bases, with 14 bases separating them. CDR1 and CDR2 (germline): SGDLS, YYNGEE. In DNA, the CDR3 is TGTGCCAGCAGCGCTGGGGGGGCCCTAAATGAAAAACTGTTTTTT. It specifies CASSAGGALNEKLFF.

The chain is built from TRBV10-3 and TRBJ1-1, with D perhaps matching TRBD1 (5 bases). The ends were cut back, 6 bases at V and 2 bases at J, with 19 bases in the middle. The germline V gene has CDR1 ENHRY and CDR2 SYGVKD. CDR3 length equals 16 residues. CDR3 sequence: CAISPGTSVPNTEAFF. The DNA of the CDR3 is TGTGCCATCAGCCCTGGGACCTCAGTCCCAAACACTGAAGCTTTCTTT.

The rearrangement joins TRBV5-1 to TRBJ2-2; D uncertain. The length of the CDR3 is 15 residues. Trimming stripped 1 base from V and 2 bases from J, with 9 bases between. Per germline, CDR1 SGHRS and CDR2 YFSETQ. The DNA for the CDR3 is TGCGCCAGCAGCTTGTCAGGAAAAAACACCGGGGAGCTGTTTTTT. Its protein is CASSLSGKNTGELFF.

The chain combines TRBV9 with TRBJ1-5; TRBD1 matches 10 bases. The germline CDR1 and CDR2 sequences are SGDLS and YYNGEE. The trim removed 2 bases at V and 1 base at J, leaving 0 bases unmatched. The CDR3 contains 15 residues. The CDR3 sequence is CASSVTGGSNQPQHF. In DNA, the CDR3 is TGTGCCAGCAGCGTGACAGGGGGCAGCAATCAGCCCCAGCATTTT.

The chain carries TRBV2 and TRBJ1-1; no firm D call. CDR3 length: 13 residues. Germline assignment: CDR1 SNHLY and CDR2 FYNNEI. With 3 bases removed from V and 3 bases from J, the gap between germline ends came to 8 bases. CDR3 region: CASSEAHDTEAFF. The CDR3 coding sequence is TGTGCCAGCAGTGAGGCGCACGACACTGAAGCTTTCTTT.

V and J are TRBV9 and TRBJ2-5; D is undetermined. The CDR3 loop spans 16 amino acids. Per germline, CDR1 SGDLS and CDR2 YYNGEE. Trimming took 1 base from V and 7 from J, leaving 20 bases between them. As DNA, the CDR3 is TGTGCCAGCAGCGTAAATCCAGACCCTCAAGTAGGGACCCAGTACTTC. It codes for CASSVNPDPQVGTQYF.

A few counts support this clone. The same CDR3 also results from other DNA sequences found in this sample. This chain links TRBV18 with TRBJ2-7; D call uncertain. The CDR3 is 12 residues long. The V end was cut by 2 bases, the J end by 3 bases, with 5 bases between. The germline gives CDR1 KGHSH, CDR2 LQKENI. The CDR3: CASSPGSYEQYF. DNA of the CDR3: TGTGCCAGCTCACCAGGTAGCTACGAGCAGTACTTC. Drawing the rest from reference TRBV18 and TRBJ2-7, the complete variable domain is NAGVMQNPRHLVRRRGQEARLRCSPMKGHSHVYWYRQLPEEGLKFMVYLQKENIIDESGMPKERFSAEFPKEGPSILRIQQVVRGDSAAYFCASSPGSYEQYFGPGTRLTVT.

This clone was recorded only once. The chain uses TRBV5-4 and TRBJ1-2, with D possibly matching TRBD1 (6 bases). The CDR3 is made up of 13 amino acids. Germline V gene lookup returns CDR1 SGHNT and CDR2 YYREEE (reference sequence). Trimming took off 4 bases at V and 4 bases at J, with 11 bases between the two ends. CDR3 protein: CASSPGAAYGYTF. In DNA form, the CDR3 reads TGTGCCAGCAGCCCAGGGGCGGCCTATGGCTACACCTTC.

The chain employs TRBV5-1 and TRBJ1-6; D gene unclear. The ends were cut back, 3 bases at V and 0 bases at J, with 7 bases in the middle. Germline CDR1 reads SGHRS; CDR2 reads YFSETQ. This CDR3 region has 15 residues. The CDR3 DNA follows: TGCGCCAGCAGCTCCACAGACTCCTATAATTCACCCCTCCACTTT. Its protein is CASSSTDSYNSPLHF.

This chain uses TRBV18 with TRBJ2-6; 8 bases are shared with TRBD1. Germline CDR1 and CDR2: KGHSH and LQKENI. The CDR3 totals 16 residues. The J segment lost 2 bases and the V segment lost 1 base, leaving 1 base of the junction unmatched. Here the CDR3 DNA reads TGTGCCAGCTCACCACGGACAGGGCCTGGGGCCAACGTCCTGACTTTC. It encodes CASSPRTGPGANVLTF.

The CDR3 reads CASSDRLAENEQFF. CDR3 coding DNA: TGCGCCAGCAGTGATCGACTAGCCGAGAATGAGCAGTTCTTC. This chain connects TRBV10-1 to TRBJ2-1, with 7 bases matching TRBD2. The germline CDR1 and CDR2 sequences are WNHNN and SYGVQD (reference sequence). Losses at the gene ends were 3 bases for V and 7 bases for J; bases not matched to a gene: 6. This CDR3 is built from 14 residues.

The V gene is TRBV27, the J gene TRBJ2-5, with TRBD2 as a possible D gene (6 bases). There are 15 residues in the CDR3. Germline-derived CDR1 and CDR2 are MNHEY and SMNVEV (reference sequence). V shed 0 bases and J shed 5 bases, with 13 bases lying between them. This CDR3 is CASSLSILASETQYF. The CDR3 DNA reads TGTGCCAGCAGTTTATCGATCCTAGCGTCTGAGACCCAGTACTTC.

As to this clone: The identical CDR3 is also encoded by other nucleotide sequences in the sample. The chain couples TRBV4-3 to TRBJ1-2; D gene uncertain. Germline CDR1 is LGHNA and CDR2 is YSLEER. V was pared by 0 bases and J by 3 bases, with 8 bases between. The CDR3 sequence is 14 residues long. The CDR3 loop is CASSQDYGDYGYTF. The CDR3, as DNA: TGCGCCAGCAGCCAAGATTACGGGGACTATGGCTACACCTTC.

This chain links TRBV29-1 with TRBJ1-3; D remains unclear. Germline loops: CDR1 SQVTM, CDR2 ANQGSEA. The CDR3 length is 13 residues. V lost 7 bases and J lost 0, with 10 bases in between. In DNA form, the CDR3 reads TGCAGCGCAACACGTGCCTCTGGAAACACCATATATTTT. Translated: CSATRASGNTIYF.

The chain links TRBV5-1 to TRBJ1-3; D is possibly TRBD1 (6 bases). The CDR3 contains 13 residues. V lost 4 bases, J lost 7 bases, and 12 bases lay in between. Germline V gene data show CDR1 as SGHRS and CDR2 as YFSETQ. CDR3 nucleotides: TGCGCCAGCAGCCCGGACAGTAGGAACACCATATATTTT. Protein product: CASSPDSRNTIYF. Together with reference TRBV5-1 and TRBJ1-3, the CDR3 gives the full variable domain: KAGVTQTPRYLIKTRGQQVTLSCSPISGHRSVSWYQQTPGQGLQFLFEYFSETQRNKGNFPGRFSGRQFSNSRSEMNVSTLELGDSALYLCASSPDSRNTIYFGEGSWLTVV.

This clone was observed a single time. V is TRBV7-2 and J is TRBJ2-7; 11 bases map to TRBD2. The ends lost 4 bases at V and 2 bases at J; junction bases unmatched: 4. Per germline, CDR1 SGHTA and CDR2 FQGNSA. The CDR3 spans 15 residues. CDR3 sequence reads: CASSYLAGGTYEQYF. The DNA for the CDR3 is TGTGCCAGCAGCTACCTAGCGGGGGGTACCTACGAGCAGTACTTC.

The chain joins TRBV7-6 to TRBJ2-3, with D perhaps matching TRBD2 (5 bases). Trimming shortened V by 4 bases and J by 10 bases, and 18 bases separated the two germline ends. The CDR3 is made up of 14 amino acids. Germline lookup yields CDR1 SGHVS and CDR2 FNYEAQ. The CDR3 bases are TGTGCCAGCAGCTATTATGGACTTTTCGGCGCGCAGTATTTT. As protein: CASSYYGLFGAQYF.

This clone was counted a few times. The J gene is TRBJ1-2, the V gene TRBV10-3; TRBD1 matches at 7 bases. The CDR3 totals 13 residues. Trimming at V came to 4 bases and at J to 8 bases, leaving 7 bases not matched to a gene. CDR1 and CDR2 from the germline V gene are ENHRY and SYGVKD. CDR3 nucleotides: TGTGCCATCAGTGCACAGGGGAGTTTGGGCTACACCTTC. It encodes CAISAQGSLGYTF.

The rearrangement links TRBV4-3 to TRBJ1-2; no reliable D call. The germline CDR1 and CDR2 sequences are LGHNA and YSLEER. The CDR3 runs 17 residues. Trimming stripped 4 bases from V and 4 bases from J, with 22 bases between. This CDR3 is CASSPTPGRGRGYGYTF. The CDR3 DNA reads TGCGCCAGCAGCCCTACCCCTGGACGAGGCCGAGGCTATGGCTACACCTTC.

The genes are TRBV5-1 and TRBJ2-5, with a possible D match to TRBD2 (7 bases). V was clipped by 0 bases and J by 1 base, with 10 bases between them. The CDR3 totals 15 residues. CDR1 and CDR2 (germline): SGHRS, YFSETQ. CDR3 nucleotides: TGCGCCAGCAGCTTGGCAGGGGAGGGCCAAGAGACCCAGTACTTC. This translates into CASSLAGEGQETQYF.

The chain couples TRBV27 to TRBJ1-2, with 9 bases matching TRBD1. Trimming took 5 bases from V and 2 from J; bases not matched to a gene: 3. This CDR3 is 14 amino acids long. The germline CDR1 and CDR2 sequences are MNHEY and SMNVEV (reference sequence). Here the CDR3 reads CASSQGTGNYGYTF. In DNA, the CDR3 is TGTGCCAGCAGTCAAGGGACAGGGAACTATGGCTACACCTTC.

The chain joins TRBV20-1 to TRBJ2-4, with unresolved D. V lost 3 bases and J lost 7, with 4 bases in between. Germline lookup yields CDR1 DFQATT and CDR2 SNEGSKA (reference sequence). The length of the CDR3 is 10 residues. The CDR3 sequence: CSASVNIQYF. The CDR3 bases are TGCAGTGCTAGTGTGAACATTCAGTACTTC.

This chain links TRBV15 with TRBJ1-5, with D maybe TRBD1 (5 bases). In germline, CDR1 is LNHNV, CDR2 YYDKDF (reference sequence). Trimming removed 3 bases from V and 3 bases from J, with 15 bases in between. This CDR3 region has 16 residues. The CDR3 nucleotides are TGTGCCACCAGCAGGTCCCCCAGGGACGACAATCAGCCCCAGCATTTT. Its protein product is CATSRSPRDDNQPQHF.

This sequence joins TRBV19 and TRBJ1-3; the D is unclear. From germline, CDR1 is LNHDA and CDR2 SQIVND (reference sequence). V shed 8 bases and J shed 0 bases, with 8 bases lying between them. The CDR3 totals 13 residues. The CDR3 sequence: CASARGSGNTIYF. The CDR3 coding sequence is TGTGCCAGTGCGCGGGGCTCTGGAAACACCATATATTTT.

The V call is TRBV6-1, the J call TRBJ2-4; D is unclear. The length of the CDR3 is 14 residues. V gave up 2 bases and J gave up 0 bases, with 5 bases separating them. Germline V gives CDR1 MNHNS, CDR2 SASEGT. In DNA, the CDR3 is TGTGCCAGCAGTGAACGAGTAGCCAAAAACATTCAGTACTTC. Its translation: CASSERVAKNIQYF.

The chain joins TRBV15 to TRBJ2-3; D gene uncertain. V lost 4 bases to trimming and J lost 5 bases, with 4 bases between them. There are 11 residues in the CDR3. Germline V gene data show CDR1 as LNHNV and CDR2 as YYDKDF (reference sequence). CDR3 bases: TGTGCCACCAGCAACCAAGATACGCAGTATTTT. Translation gives CATSNQDTQYF.

The V call is TRBV7-2, the J call TRBJ2-7, with 9 bases identical to TRBD1. Germline-derived CDR1 and CDR2 are SGHTA and FQGNSA. The CDR3 length is 15 residues. The V segment lost 1 base and the J segment 3 bases; nucleotides outside the gene matches: 4. The CDR3 protein is CASSLEDRGGYEQYF. The CDR3 region has the DNA TGTGCCAGCAGCTTAGAGGACAGGGGCGGCTACGAGCAGTACTTC.